This T cell receptor (beta chain) is drawn from a study of T cell repertoires in cytomegalovirus infection. About the study: HLA-B-restricted CMV epitopes that are well studied, plus recently identified HLA-C-restricted ones, were used by the study. Public TCR beta signatures provided an indication of both CMV infection and a matching HLA type. Overall study results and limits: There were carriers of CMV plus the relevant HLA, and cumulative public TCR beta family frequency identified them. CMV-specific TCR beta clonotypes restricted by HLA-C were the ones dominating the ex vivo response.

J gave up 0 bases and V 1 base, and 13 bases lay outside the gene matches. Per the germline V gene, CDR1 is SGHTA and CDR2 is FQGNSA. CDR3 size: 19 residues. TCRdb re-analysed the reads in MiXCR, keeping a single row per CDR3 protein. This table has 350,000 to 400,000 distinct CDR3 sequences, nearly 35% appearing once. This clonotype has just a few counts. Its cognate antigen is unknown. This specimen consisted of cultured PBMCs, obtained from culture after CMV antigen stimulation. The source of this sequence is a human donor in good health (CMV status not recorded). Some clones in this sample may be carry-over from other donors' samples. The chain recombines TRBV7-2 with TRBJ2-7; 9 bases are a match to TRBD2. The CDR3 is CASSLDGGSGSYSSYEQYV. DNA for the CDR3: TGTGCCAGCAGCTTAGATGGTGGTAGCGGGAGTTACAGCTCCTACGAGCAGTACGTC.